The 7 T cell receptor beta chains below were found in one sample sequenced in a study of T cells after yellow fever vaccination. TCRdb itself ran the 5' RACE reads through MiXCR, one entry per CDR3 protein. In the table there are 500,000 to 650,000 distinct CDR3 sequences, approximately 16% of which are singletons. The source material was PBMCs, sampled around 5 days after the first yellow fever vaccination. Source of these receptors: a man aged 18-30 years who received the YFV17D yellow fever vaccine.

The gene calls are TRBV20-1 and TRBJ1-2; D is unresolved. Trimming cost V 3 bases and J 4 bases, with 9 bases left between them. Germline V gives CDR1 DFQATT, CDR2 SNEGSKA (reference sequence). The CDR3 runs 12 residues. The CDR3 DNA reads TGCAGTGCTAGCGTCGGTAGCTATGGCTACACCTTC. It specifies CSASVGSYGYTF.

V and J are TRBV7-9 and TRBJ1-4; no clear D gene. V shed 3 bases and J shed 8 bases, with 13 bases lying between them. The germline V gene has CDR1 SEHNR and CDR2 FQNEAQ (reference sequence). The CDR3 extends over 14 amino acids. The CDR3 DNA reads TGTGCCAGCAGCTTTACAGTAGCTGGCGAAAAACTGTTTTTT. Its protein is CASSFTVAGEKLFF.

In its sample, this clonotype was seen a few times. This chain connects TRBV5-1 to TRBJ2-7, with D hard to call. The CDR3 spans 13 residues. The V and J ends lost 2 bases and 0 bases respectively, with 6 bases between them. Germline V gives CDR1 SGHRS, CDR2 YFSETQ. In nucleotides, the CDR3 is TGCGCCAGCAGCTTTACTTCCTCCTACGAGCAGTACTTC. Translation: CASSFTSSYEQYF.

In its sample, this clonotype was seen many times. This chain uses TRBV27 with TRBJ2-1; a weak D match, TRBD2 (6 bases). The germline CDR1 and CDR2 sequences are MNHEY and SMNVEV (reference sequence). The V end lost 7 bases, the J end lost 5 bases, and 12 bases lay between the germline ends. CDR3 length: 13 residues. The CDR3 DNA reads TGTGCCAGCAAGGGGCGGGGAGACAATGAGCAGTTCTTC. Amino acid sequence: CASKGRGDNEQFF.

The table lists this clonotype with a few counts. The chain links TRBV10-1 to TRBJ1-1; D is possibly TRBD1 (6 bases). V lost 4 bases to trimming and J lost 0 bases, with 12 bases between them. The CDR3 has 15 residues. CDR1 is WNHNN, CDR2 SYGVQD, per germline (reference sequence). The CDR3 sequence is CASSVPGHLNTEAFF. CDR3 coding DNA: TGCGCCAGCAGTGTCCCGGGACATCTGAACACTGAAGCTTTCTTT.

Regarding this clonotype: Relative to the germline gene, one junction end is altered; a read error may explain this. This chain uses TRBV12-3 or TRBV12-4 with TRBJ2-3, with D maybe TRBD2 (6 bases). CDR3 length: 18 residues. CDR3 loop: CAISLFGGTVAGTDTQYF. CDR3 bases: TGTGCCATCAGTTTGTTCGGGGGTACCGTAGCGGGCACAGATACGCAGTATTTT.

A few counts support this clonotype. The chain joins TRBV20-1 to TRBJ1-6; D possibly corresponds to TRBD1 (6 bases). This CDR3 has 15 residues. Trimming left V 0 bases short and J 7 bases short, with 13 bases between. Germline V gene sequence: CDR1 DFQATT, CDR2 SNEGSKA (reference sequence). The CDR3, as DNA: TGCAGTGCTAGAGATTCGGGGGGGCCCAATTCACCCCTCCACTTT. Protein: CSARDSGGPNSPLHF.